Below, 2 T cell receptor beta chains from the same sample are listed, as sequenced in a study of neurological immune-mediated disorders. In TCRdb, the 5' RACE reads were re-called with MiXCR into one record per CDR3 protein. The data contain around 71,000 distinct CDR3 sequences, roughly 15% of them singletons. Time point of the sample: longitudinal time-point 1 (baseline). Sequencing input: PBMCs. All receptors derive from a female donor with HTLV-1-associated myelopathy (HAM/TSP).

In this sample, this clonotype turned up many times. The J gene is TRBJ2-2, the V gene TRBV7-2, with a possible D match to TRBD1 (5 bases). Trimming took off 2 bases at V and 5 bases at J, with 12 bases between the two ends. This CDR3 has 15 amino acids. Germline V gene sequence: CDR1 SGHTA, CDR2 FQGNSA. The CDR3 nucleotides read TGTGCCAGCAGCTTACAGGGCTTGGGGACCGGGGAGCTGTTTTTT. The encoded protein is CASSLQGLGTGELFF.

There are many counts of this clonotype. The rearrangement uses TRBV20-1 and TRBJ2-1; D perhaps matches TRBD1 (7 bases). The germline V and J ends were trimmed by 2 bases and 8 bases, with 19 bases remaining between them. This CDR3 contains 15 residues. The germline V gene has CDR1 DFQATT and CDR2 SNEGSKA (reference sequence). The CDR3: CSARHPQGGGDEQFF. The CDR3 nucleotides are TGCAGTGCTAGACATCCCCAGGGGGGTGGGGATGAGCAGTTCTTC.